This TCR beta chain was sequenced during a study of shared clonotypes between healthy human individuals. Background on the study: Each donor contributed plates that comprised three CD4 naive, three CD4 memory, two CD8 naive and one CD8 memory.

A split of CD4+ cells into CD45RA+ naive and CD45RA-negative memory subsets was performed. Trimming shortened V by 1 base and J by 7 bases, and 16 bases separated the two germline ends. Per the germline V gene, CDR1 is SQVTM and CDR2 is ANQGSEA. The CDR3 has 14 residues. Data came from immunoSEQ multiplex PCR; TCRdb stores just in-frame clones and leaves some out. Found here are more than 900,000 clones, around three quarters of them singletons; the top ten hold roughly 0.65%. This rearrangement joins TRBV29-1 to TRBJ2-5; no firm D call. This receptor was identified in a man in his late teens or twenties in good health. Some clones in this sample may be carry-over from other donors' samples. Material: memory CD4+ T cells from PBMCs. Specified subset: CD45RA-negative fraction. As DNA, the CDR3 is TGCAGCGTTGAAGCAGGAGTTGTGGGTCGGACCCAGTACTTC. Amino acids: CSVEAGVVGRTQYF.